This is a list of T cell receptor beta chains from one sample in a study of blood T cells in healthy people across ages. TCRdb recomputed calls from the 5' RACE reads with MiXCR, one row per CDR3 protein. Among around 1,500,000 distinct CDR3 sequences, 28% were seen once, and the ten largest hold approximately 7.7%. Sequenced sample: blood. These receptors all come from a woman aged 30 to 39 in good health. Each CDR3 is given without its conserved first and last residue. Clone size is not always given. Where it is, it says once, few, many or a class for expanded clones.

>TRBV20-1|-
SAPSSGSMRMY
>TRBV9|-
ASSVGGGGAGETQY
>TRBV28|-
ASSSGTAIYGYT
>TRBV5-1|-
ASSLEGFYGEQF
>TRBV9|-
ASSDNGQGYNEQY
>TRBV14|few
ASSSLGGASYNEQF
>TRBV5-1|-
ASSQYGPSSGANVLT
>TRBV6-2/TRBV6-3|few
AIPSGTEVGYT
>TRBV20-1|-
SARDSTGGAYNEQF
>TRBV5-1|-
ASNSLAKSDQEQF
>TRBV20-1|few
SARTVRDTQY